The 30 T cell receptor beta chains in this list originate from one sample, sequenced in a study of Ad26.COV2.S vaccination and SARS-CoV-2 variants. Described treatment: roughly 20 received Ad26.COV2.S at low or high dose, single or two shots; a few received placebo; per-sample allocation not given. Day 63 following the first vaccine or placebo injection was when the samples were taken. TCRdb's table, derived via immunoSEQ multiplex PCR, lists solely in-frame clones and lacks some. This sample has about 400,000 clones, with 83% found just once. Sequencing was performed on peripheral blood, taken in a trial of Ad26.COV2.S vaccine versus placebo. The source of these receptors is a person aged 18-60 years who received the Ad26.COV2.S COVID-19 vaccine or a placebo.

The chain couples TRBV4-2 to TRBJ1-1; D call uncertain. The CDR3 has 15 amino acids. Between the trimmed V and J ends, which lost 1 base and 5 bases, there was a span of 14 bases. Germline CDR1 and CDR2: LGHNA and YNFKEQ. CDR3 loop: CASSQGYGVETEAFF. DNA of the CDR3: TGTGCCAGCAGCCAAGGCTATGGGGTGGAGACTGAAGCTTTCTTT.

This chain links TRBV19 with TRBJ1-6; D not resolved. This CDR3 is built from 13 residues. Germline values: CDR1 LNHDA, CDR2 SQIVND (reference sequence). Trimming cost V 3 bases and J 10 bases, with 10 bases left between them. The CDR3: CASSIGPRSPLHF. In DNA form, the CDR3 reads TGTGCCAGTAGTATCGGCCCCAGATCACCCCTCCACTTT. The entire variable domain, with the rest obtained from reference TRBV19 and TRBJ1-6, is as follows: DGGITQSPKYLFRKEGQNVTLSCEQNLNHDAMYWYRQDPGQGLRLIYYSQIVNDFQKGDIAEGYSVSREKKESFPLTVTSAQKNPTAFYLCASSIGPRSPLHFGNGTRLTVT.

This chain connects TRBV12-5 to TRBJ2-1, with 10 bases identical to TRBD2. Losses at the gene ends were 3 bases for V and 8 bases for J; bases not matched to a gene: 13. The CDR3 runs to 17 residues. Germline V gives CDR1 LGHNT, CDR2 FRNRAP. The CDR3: CASGFKLAGQVGDEQFF. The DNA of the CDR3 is TGTGCTAGTGGTTTCAAACTAGCGGGACAGGTGGGGGATGAGCAGTTCTTC. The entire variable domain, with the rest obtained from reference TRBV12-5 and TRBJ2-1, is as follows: DARVTQTPRHKVTEMGQEVTMRCQPILGHNTVFWYRQTMMQGLELLAYFRNRAPLDDSGMPKDRFSAEMPDATLATLKIQPSEPRDSAVYFCASGFKLAGQVGDEQFFGPGTRLTVL.

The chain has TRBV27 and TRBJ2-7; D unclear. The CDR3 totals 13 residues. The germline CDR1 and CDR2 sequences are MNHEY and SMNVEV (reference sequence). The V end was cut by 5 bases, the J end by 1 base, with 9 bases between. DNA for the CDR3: TGTGCCAGCAGTACGCCGCCTTCCTACGAGCAGTACTTC. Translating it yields CASSTPPSYEQYF.

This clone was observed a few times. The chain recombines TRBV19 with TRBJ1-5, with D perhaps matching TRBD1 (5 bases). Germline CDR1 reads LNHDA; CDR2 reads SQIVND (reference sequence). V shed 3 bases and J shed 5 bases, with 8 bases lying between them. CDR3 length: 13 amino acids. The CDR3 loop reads CASSMGTDQPQHF. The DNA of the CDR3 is TGTGCCAGTAGTATGGGGACCGATCAGCCCCAGCATTTT.

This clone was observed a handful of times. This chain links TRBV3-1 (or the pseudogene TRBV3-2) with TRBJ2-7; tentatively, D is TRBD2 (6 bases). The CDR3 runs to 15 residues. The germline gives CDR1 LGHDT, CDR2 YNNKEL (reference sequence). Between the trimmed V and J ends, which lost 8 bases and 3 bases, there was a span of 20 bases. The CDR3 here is CASQERPGRCYEQYF. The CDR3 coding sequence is TGTGCCAGCCAAGAACGCCCAGGGAGGTGCTACGAGCAGTACTTC.

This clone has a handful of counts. In DNA form, the CDR3 reads TGTGCCAGCTCACCGCTTCCAGGGACCCCTGGAAACACCATATATTTT. Its translation: CASSPLPGTPGNTIYF. The rearrangement links TRBV18 to TRBJ1-3, with a tentative D call TRBD1 (5 bases). Germline V lookup: CDR1 KGHSH, CDR2 LQKENI. V gave up 3 bases and J gave up 2 bases, with 14 bases separating them. CDR3 length: 16 amino acids.

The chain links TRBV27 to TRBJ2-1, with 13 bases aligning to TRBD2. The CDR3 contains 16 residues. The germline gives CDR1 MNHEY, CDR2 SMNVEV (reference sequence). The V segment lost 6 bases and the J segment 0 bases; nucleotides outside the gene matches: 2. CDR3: CASSRLAGGSYNEQFF. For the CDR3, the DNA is TGTGCCAGCAGCCGACTAGCGGGAGGCTCCTACAATGAGCAGTTCTTC.

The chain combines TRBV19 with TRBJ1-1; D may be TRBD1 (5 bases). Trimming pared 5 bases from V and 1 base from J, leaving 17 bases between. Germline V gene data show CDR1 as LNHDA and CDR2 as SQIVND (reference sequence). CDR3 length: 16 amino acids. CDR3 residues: CASSPAGRDPNTEAFF. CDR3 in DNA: TGTGCCAGTAGTCCGGCAGGGAGGGACCCGAACACTGAAGCTTTCTTT.

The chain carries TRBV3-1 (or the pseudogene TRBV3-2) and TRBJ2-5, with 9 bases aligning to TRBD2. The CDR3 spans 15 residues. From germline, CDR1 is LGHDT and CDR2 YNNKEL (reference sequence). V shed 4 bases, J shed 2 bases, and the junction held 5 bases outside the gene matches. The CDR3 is CASSRSGGPQETQYF. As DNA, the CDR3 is TGTGCCAGCAGCCGTAGCGGGGGCCCACAAGAGACCCAGTACTTC.

In DNA form, the CDR3 reads TGTGCCAGCAGCCCCGGTCGGAGGGGCAATCAGCCCCAGCATTTT. It is translated as CASSPGRRGNQPQHF. J is TRBJ1-5 and V is TRBV7-2; D call uncertain. The CDR3 runs 15 residues. Germline-derived CDR1 and CDR2 are SGHTA and FQGNSA. V was pared by 5 bases and J by 2 bases, with 13 bases between.

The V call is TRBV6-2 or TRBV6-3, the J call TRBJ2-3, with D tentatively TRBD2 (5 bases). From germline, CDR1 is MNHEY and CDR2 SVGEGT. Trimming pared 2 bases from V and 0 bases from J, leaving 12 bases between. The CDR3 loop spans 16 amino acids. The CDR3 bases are TGTGCCAGCAGTTACCCGCCCAGCGGAAGCACAGATACGCAGTATTTT. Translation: CASSYPPSGSTDTQYF.

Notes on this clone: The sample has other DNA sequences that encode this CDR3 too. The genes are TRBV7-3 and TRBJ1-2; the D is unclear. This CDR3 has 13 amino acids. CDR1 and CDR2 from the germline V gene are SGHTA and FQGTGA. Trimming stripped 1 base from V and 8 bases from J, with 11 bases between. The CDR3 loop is CASSLSGGGGYTF. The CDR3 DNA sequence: TGTGCCAGCAGCTTAAGCGGCGGTGGCGGCTACACCTTC.

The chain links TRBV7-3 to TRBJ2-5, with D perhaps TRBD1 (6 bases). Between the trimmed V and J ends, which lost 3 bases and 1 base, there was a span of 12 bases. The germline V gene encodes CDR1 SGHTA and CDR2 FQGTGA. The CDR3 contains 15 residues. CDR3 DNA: TGTGCCAGCAGCTTCATTCTAGGGGGCCAAGAGACCCAGTACTTC. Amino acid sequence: CASSFILGGQETQYF.

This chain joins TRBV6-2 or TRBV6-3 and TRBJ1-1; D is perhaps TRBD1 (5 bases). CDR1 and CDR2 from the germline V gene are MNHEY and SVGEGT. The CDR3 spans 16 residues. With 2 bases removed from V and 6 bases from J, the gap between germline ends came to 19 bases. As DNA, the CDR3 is TGTGCCAGCAGTTACGGTACGGCGGGAACAGGCGCTGAAGCTTTCTTT. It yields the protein CASSYGTAGTGAEAFF.

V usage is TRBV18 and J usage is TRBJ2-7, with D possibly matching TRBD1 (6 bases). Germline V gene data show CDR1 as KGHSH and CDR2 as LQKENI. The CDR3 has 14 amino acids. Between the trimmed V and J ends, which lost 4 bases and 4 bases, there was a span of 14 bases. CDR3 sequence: CASSQGDKWYEQYF. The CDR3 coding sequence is TGTGCCAGCTCACAAGGGGACAAGTGGTACGAGCAGTACTTC.

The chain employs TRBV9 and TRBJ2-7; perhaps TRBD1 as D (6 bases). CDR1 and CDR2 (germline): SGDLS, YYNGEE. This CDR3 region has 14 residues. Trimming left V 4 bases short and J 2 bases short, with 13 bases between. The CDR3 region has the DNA TGTGCCAGCAGCCTCCGGGACAAGACCTACGAGCAGTACTTC. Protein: CASSLRDKTYEQYF.

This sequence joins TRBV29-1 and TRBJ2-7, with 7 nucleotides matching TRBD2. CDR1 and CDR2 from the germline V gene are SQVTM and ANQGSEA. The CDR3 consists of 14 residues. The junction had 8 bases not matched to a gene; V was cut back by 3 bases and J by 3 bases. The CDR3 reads CSVDVWGGGYEQYF. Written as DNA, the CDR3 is TGCAGCGTTGATGTGTGGGGGGGAGGCTACGAGCAGTACTTC.

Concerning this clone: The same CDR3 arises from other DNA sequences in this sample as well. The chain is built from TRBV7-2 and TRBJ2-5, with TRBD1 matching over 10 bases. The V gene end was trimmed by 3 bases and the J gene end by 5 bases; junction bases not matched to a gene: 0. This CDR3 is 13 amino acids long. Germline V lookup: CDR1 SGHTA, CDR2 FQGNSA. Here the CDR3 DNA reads TGTGCCAGCAGCTTGGGACAGGGGGAGACCCAGTACTTC. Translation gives CASSLGQGETQYF.

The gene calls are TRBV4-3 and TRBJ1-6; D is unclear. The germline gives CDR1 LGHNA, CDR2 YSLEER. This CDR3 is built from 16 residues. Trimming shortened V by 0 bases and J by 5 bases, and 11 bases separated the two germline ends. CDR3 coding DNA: TGCGCCAGCAGCCAAGAAAGAGGGTGGAATAATTCACCCCTCCACTTT. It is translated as CASSQERGWNNSPLHF.

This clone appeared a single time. CDR3 in DNA: TGTGCCAGCAGCTACGGGACTAGCGGGAATACGCAGTATTTT. This encodes CASSYGTSGNTQYF. This chain connects TRBV5-6 to TRBJ2-3, with TRBD2 matching over 13 bases. The V gene's germline CDR1 is SGHDT and CDR2 YYEEEE. With V trimmed by 3 bases and J by 7 bases, 2 bases remained unmatched. The CDR3 runs 14 residues.

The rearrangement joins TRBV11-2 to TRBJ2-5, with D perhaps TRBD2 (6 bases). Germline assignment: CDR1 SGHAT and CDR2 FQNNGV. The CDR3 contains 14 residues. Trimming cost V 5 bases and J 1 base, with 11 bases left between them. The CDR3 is CASSPRTIQETQYF. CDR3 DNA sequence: TGTGCCAGCAGCCCACGGACTATCCAAGAGACCCAGTACTTC.

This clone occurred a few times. CDR3 DNA: TGTGCCAGCAGCTTAAAGTCGGGGTTTAGTAATTCACCCCTCCACTTT. Amino acid sequence: CASSLKSGFSNSPLHF. J is TRBJ1-6 and V is TRBV7-9; D gene ambiguous. The CDR3 has 16 amino acids. Per the germline V gene, CDR1 is SEHNR and CDR2 is FQNEAQ (reference sequence). Deletions cut 2 bases from V and 6 bases from J, with 14 bases between.

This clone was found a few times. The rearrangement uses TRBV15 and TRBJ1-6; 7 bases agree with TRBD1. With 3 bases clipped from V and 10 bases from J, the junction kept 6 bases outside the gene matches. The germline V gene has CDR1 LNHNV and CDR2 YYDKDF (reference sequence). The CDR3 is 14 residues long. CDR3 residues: CATSRDNRGSPLHF. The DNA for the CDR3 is TGTGCCACCAGCAGGGACAACAGGGGATCACCCCTCCACTTT.

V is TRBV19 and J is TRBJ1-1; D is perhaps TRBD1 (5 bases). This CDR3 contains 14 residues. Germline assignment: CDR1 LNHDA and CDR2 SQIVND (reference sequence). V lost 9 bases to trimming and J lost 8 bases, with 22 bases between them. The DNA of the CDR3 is TGTGCCAGAGGACCCTCGCCGGGACTCGGGGAAGCTTTCTTT. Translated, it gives CARGPSPGLGEAFF.

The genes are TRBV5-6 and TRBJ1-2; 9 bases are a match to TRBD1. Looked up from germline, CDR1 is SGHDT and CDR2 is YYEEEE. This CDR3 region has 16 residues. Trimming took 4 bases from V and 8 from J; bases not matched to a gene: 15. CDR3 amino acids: CASSRGRDRERWGYTF. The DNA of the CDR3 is TGTGCCAGCAGCCGGGGTCGGGACAGGGAACGTTGGGGCTACACCTTC.

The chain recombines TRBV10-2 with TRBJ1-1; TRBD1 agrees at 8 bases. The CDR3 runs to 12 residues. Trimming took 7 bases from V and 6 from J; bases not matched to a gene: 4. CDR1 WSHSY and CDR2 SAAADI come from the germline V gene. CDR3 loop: CASNQGAAEAFF. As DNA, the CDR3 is TGCGCCAGCAATCAGGGGGCTGCTGAAGCTTTCTTT.

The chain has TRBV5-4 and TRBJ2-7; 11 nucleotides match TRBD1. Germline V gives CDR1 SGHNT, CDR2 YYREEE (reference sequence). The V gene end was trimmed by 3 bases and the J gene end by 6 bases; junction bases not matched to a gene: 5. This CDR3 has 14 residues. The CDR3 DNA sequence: TGTGCCAGCAGCTACTCCGGGACAGGGGGCGAGCAGTACTTC. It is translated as CASSYSGTGGEQYF.

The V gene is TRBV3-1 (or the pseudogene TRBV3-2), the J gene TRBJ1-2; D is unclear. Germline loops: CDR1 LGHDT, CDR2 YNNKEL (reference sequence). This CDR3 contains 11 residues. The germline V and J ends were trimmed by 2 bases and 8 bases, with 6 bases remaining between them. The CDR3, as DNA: TGTGCCAGCAGCCAATACGTGGGCTACACCTTC. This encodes CASSQYVGYTF.

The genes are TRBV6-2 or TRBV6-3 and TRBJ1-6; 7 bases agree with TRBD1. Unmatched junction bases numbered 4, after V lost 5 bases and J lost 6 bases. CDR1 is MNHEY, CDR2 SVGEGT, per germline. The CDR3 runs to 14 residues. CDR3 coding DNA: TGTGCCAGCAGTCCGGGACAGCCTAATTCACCCCTCCACTTT. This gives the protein CASSPGQPNSPLHF.